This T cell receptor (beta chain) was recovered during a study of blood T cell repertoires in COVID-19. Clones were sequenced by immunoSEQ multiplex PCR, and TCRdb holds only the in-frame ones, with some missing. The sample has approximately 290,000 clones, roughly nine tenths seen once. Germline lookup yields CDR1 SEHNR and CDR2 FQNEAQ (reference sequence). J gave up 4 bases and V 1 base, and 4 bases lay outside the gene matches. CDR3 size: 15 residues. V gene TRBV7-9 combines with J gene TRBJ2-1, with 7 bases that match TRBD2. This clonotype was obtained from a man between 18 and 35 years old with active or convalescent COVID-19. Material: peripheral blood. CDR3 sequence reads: CASSLGRAGYNEQFF. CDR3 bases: TGTGCCAGCAGCTTAGGCAGAGCGGGATACAATGAGCAGTTCTTC.